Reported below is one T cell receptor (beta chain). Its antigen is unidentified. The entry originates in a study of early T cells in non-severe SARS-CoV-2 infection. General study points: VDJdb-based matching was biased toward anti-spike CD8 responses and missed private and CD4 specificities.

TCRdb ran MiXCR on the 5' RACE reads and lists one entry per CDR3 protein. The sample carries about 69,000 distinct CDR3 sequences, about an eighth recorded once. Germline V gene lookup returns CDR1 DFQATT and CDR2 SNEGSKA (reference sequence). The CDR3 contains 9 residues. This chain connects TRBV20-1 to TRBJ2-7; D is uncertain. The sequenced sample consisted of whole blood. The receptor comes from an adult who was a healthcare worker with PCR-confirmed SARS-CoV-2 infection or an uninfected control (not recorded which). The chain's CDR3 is CRTTYEQYF. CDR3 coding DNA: TGCAGAACAACCTACGAGCAGTACTTC.